The T cell receptor (beta chain) under discussion was sequenced for a study of shared clonotypes between healthy human individuals. Positively selected for CCR7, the CD45RO-negative cells used as naive CD8 cells excluded terminally differentiated effector memory CD45RA+ cells. Sequencing was performed with immunoSEQ multiplex PCR; in TCRdb, only in-frame clones are kept and a portion is missing. The sample records some 2,100,000 clones, 93% being singletons. The germline V gene has CDR1 MGHDK and CDR2 SYGVNS. The CDR3 is 12 amino acids. Trimming removed 5 bases at V and 5 bases at J, with 9 bases between.

This chain joins TRBV25-1 and TRBJ2-5; D not certain. What was sequenced was naive CD8+ T cells from PBMCs. This receptor was identified in a young man in good health. Some clones in this sample may be carry-over from other donors' samples. Here the CDR3 DNA reads TGTGCCAGCAGTCAGTCGTGGGAGACCCAGTACTTC. Translation gives CASSQSWETQYF.